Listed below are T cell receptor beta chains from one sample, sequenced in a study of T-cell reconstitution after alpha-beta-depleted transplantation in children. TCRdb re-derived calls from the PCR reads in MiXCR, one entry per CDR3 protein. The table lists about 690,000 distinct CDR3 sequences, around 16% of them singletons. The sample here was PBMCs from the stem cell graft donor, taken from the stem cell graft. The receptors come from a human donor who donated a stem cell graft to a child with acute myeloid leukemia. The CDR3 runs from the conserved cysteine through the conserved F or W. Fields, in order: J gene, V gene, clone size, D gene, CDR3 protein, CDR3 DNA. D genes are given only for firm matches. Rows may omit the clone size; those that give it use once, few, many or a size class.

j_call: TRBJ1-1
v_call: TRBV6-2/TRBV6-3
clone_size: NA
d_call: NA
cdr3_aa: CTARLMNTEAFF
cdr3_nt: TGTACCGCTCGGCTCATGAACACTGAAGCTTTCTTT

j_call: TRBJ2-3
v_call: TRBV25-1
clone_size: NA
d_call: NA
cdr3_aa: CASSVGRGYSDTQYF
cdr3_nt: TGTGCCAGCAGCGTGGGCAGGGGATATTCAGATACGCAGTATTTT

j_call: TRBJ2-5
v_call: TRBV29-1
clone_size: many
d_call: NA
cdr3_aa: CSSQFRGEETQYF
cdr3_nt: TGCAGCTCTCAGTTCAGGGGCGAGGAGACCCAGTACTTC

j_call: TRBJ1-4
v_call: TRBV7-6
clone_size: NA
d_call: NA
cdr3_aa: CASSPGVFNEKLFF
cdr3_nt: TGTGCCAGCAGCCCAGGGGTATTCAATGAAAAACTGTTTTTT

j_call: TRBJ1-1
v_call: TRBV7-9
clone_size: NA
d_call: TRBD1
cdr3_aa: CASSPQGQGWTEAFF
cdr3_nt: TGTGCCAGCAGCCCTCAGGGACAGGGGTGGACTGAAGCTTTCTTT

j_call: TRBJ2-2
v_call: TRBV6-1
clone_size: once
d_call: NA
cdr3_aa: CASSQNHRRANTGELFF
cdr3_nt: TGTGCCAGCAGCCAGAACCACAGGAGAGCGAACACCGGGGAGCTGTTTTTT

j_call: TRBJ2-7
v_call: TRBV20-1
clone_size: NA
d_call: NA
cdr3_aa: CSAKTVGGANPYEQYF
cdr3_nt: TGCAGTGCTAAAACTGTGGGGGGGGCCAATCCCTACGAGCAGTACTTC

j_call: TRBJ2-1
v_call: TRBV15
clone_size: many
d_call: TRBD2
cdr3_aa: CATGGVNEQFF
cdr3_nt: TGTGCCACCGGGGGGGTAAATGAGCAGTTCTTC

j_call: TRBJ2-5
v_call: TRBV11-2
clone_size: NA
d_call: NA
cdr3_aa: CASSLLGGHSGGQETQYF
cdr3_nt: TGTGCCAGCAGCTTATTGGGGGGACACTCAGGGGGCCAAGAGACCCAGTACTTC

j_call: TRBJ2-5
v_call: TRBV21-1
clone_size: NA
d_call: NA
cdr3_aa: CANSKGGRPQETQYF
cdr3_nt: TGTGCCAACAGCAAAGGGGGACGCCCCCAAGAGACCCAGTACTTC

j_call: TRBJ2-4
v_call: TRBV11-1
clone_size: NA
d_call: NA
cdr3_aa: CASSGRKRANIQYF
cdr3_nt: TGTGCCAGCAGCGGCAGGAAGAGAGCAAACATTCAGTACTTC

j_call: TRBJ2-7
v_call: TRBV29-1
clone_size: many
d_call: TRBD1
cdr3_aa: CSVEWDSTREQYF
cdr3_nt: TGCAGCGTTGAATGGGACAGTACGAGAGAGCAGTACTTC

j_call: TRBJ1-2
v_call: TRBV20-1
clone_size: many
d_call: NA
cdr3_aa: CSARDRRGTNYGYTF
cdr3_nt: TGCAGTGCTAGAGATCGGCGGGGGACTAACTATGGCTACACCTTC

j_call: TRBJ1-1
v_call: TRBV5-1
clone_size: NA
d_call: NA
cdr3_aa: CASSGSPGQVTEAFF
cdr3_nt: TGCGCCAGCAGCGGATCACCGGGACAAGTCACTGAAGCTTTCTTT

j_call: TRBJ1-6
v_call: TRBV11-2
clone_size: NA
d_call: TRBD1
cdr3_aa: CASSSPGQGIYNSPLHF
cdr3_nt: TGTGCCAGCAGCTCTCCGGGACAGGGGATCTATAATTCACCCCTCCACTTT

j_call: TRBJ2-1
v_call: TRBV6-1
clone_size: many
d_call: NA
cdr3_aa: CASRTPTGFNLYNEQFF
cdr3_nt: TGTGCCAGCAGGACACCCACAGGGTTCAATCTCTACAATGAGCAGTTCTTC

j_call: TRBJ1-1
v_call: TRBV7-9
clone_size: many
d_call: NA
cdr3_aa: CASKGGTVNTEAFF
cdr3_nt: TGTGCCAGCAAGGGGGGAACGGTGAACACTGAAGCTTTCTTT

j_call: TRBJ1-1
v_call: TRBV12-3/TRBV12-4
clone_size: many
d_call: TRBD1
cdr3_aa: CASSQYMTGQGDTEAFF
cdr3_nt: TGTGCCAGCAGTCAATATATGACAGGACAGGGGGACACTGAAGCTTTCTTT

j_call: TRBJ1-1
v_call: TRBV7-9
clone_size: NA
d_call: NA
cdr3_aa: CASSLSWGSEAFF
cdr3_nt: TGTGCCAGCAGCTTATCATGGGGCTCTGAAGCTTTCTTT

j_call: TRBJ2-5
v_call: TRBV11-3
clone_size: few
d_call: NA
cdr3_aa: CASNSLGEETQYF
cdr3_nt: TGTGCCAGCAACAGTCTCGGGGAGGAGACCCAGTACTTC

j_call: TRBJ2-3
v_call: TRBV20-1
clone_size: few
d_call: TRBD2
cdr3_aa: CSASRPAGGPSTDTQYF
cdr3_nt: TGCAGTGCTAGTCGTCCAGCGGGGGGACCTAGCACAGATACGCAGTATTTT

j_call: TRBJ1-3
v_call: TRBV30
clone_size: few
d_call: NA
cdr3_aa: CAWSGTAGNTIYF
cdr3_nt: TGTGCCTGGAGTGGTACAGCGGGAAACACCATATATTTT

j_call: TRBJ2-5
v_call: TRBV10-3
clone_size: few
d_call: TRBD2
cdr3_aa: CAISNPTSGGAVGQETQYF
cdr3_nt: TGTGCCATCAGTAACCCTACTAGCGGGGGGGCCGTTGGCCAAGAGACCCAGTACTTC

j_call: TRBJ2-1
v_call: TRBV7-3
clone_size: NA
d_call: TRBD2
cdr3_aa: CASSLFGGGLYNEQFF
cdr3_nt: TGTGCCAGCAGCTTATTTGGCGGGGGGCTTTACAATGAGCAGTTCTTC

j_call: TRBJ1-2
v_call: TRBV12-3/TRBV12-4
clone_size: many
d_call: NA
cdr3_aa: CASSPVNYGYTF
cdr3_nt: TGTGCCAGCAGTCCAGTAAACTATGGCTACACCTTC

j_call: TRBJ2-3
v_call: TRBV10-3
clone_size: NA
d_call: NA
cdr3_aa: CAISDRGASTDTQYF
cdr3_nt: TGTGCCATCAGTGACCGGGGCGCGAGCACAGATACGCAGTATTTT

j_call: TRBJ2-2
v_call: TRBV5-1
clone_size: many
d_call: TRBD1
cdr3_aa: CASSQGTGRGELFF
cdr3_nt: TGCGCCAGCAGCCAAGGGACAGGGCGCGGGGAGCTGTTTTTT

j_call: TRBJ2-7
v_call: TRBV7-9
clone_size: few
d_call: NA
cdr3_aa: CASSLERGGWSAEQYF
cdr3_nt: TGTGCCAGCAGCTTAGAACGTGGAGGGTGGAGTGCCGAGCAGTACTTC

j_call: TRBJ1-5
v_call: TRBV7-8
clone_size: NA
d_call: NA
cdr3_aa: CASSPSQGRFNQPQHF
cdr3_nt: TGTGCCAGCAGCCCCTCCCAGGGCAGGTTCAATCAGCCCCAGCATTTT

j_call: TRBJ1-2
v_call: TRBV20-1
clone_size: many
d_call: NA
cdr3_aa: CSAWPSSNYGYTF
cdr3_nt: TGCAGTGCTTGGCCCAGCTCTAACTATGGCTACACCTTC

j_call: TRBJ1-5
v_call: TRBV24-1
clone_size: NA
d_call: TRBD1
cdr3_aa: CATLQGGNQPQHF
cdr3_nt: TGTGCCACCCTCCAGGGGGGCAATCAGCCCCAGCATTTT

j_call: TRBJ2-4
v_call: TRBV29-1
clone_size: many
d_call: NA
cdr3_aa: CSVRLVLQNIQYF
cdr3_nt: TGCAGCGTTAGACTAGTTTTGCAAAACATTCAGTACTTC

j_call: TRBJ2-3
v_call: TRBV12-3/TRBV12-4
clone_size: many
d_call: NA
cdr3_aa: CASTPRVDTQYF
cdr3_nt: TGTGCCAGCACCCCAAGGGTAGATACGCAGTATTTT

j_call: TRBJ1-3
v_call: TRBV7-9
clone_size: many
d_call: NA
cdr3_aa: CASSPSQRQGNTIYF
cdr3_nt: TGTGCCAGCAGTCCAAGTCAGCGACAAGGAAACACCATATATTTT

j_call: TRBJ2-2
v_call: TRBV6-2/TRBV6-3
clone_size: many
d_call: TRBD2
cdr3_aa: CASSYRTSGNTGELFF
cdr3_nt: TGTGCCAGCAGTTATCGGACTAGCGGTAACACCGGGGAGCTGTTTTTT

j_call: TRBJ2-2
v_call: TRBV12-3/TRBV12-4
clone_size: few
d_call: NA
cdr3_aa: CASSFGNQGTGELFF
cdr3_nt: TGTGCCAGCAGTTTTGGAAATCAGGGAACCGGGGAGCTGTTTTTT

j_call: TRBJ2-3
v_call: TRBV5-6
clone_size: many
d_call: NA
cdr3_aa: CASSLGHGTDTQYF
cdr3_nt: TGTGCCAGCAGCTTGGGACATGGCACAGATACGCAGTATTTT

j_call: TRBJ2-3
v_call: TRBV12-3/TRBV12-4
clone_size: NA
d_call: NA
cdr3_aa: CASIGHGRADTQYF
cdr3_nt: TGTGCCAGCATCGGTCATGGGCGAGCAGATACGCAGTATTTT

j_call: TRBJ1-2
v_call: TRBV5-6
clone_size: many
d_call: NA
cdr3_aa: CASSLTGKGYTF
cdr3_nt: TGTGCCAGCAGCTTGACAGGGAAAGGCTACACCTTC

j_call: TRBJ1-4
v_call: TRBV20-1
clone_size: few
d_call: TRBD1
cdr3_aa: CSARDPRGLGEKLFF
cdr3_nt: TGCAGTGCTAGAGATCCGAGGGGGCTTGGGGAAAAACTGTTTTTT

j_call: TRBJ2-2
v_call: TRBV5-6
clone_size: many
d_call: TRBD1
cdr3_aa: CASSYGTGNTGELFF
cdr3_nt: TGTGCCAGCAGCTACGGGACAGGGAACACCGGGGAGCTGTTTTTT

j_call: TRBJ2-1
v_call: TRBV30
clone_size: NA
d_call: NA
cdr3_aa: CAWSENYHYNEQFF
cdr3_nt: TGTGCCTGGAGTGAGAATTATCATTACAATGAGCAGTTCTTC

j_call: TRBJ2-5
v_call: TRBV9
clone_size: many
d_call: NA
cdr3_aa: CASSPTGFQETQYF
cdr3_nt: TGTGCCAGCAGTCCCACAGGGTTTCAAGAGACCCAGTACTTC

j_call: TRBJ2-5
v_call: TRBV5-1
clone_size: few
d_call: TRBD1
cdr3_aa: CASSLGSRGRLETQYF
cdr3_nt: TGCGCCAGCAGCTTGGGTAGCAGGGGGCGCTTAGAGACCCAGTACTTC

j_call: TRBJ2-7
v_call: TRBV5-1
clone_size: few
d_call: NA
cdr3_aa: CASSLGSPPTYEQYF
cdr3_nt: TGCGCCAGCAGCTTGGGAAGCCCGCCAACCTACGAGCAGTACTTC

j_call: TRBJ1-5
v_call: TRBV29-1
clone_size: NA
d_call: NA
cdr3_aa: CSVAENLNQPQHF
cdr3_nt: TGCAGCGTTGCAGAAAACCTCAATCAGCCCCAGCATTTT

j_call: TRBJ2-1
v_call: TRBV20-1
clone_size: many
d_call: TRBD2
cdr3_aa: CSAPASGGAVNTLFF
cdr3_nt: TGCAGTGCTCCCGCGAGCGGGGGGGCCGTAAACACACTGTTCTTC

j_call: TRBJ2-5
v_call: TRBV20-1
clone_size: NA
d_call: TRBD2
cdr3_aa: CSARAPAGGQETQYF
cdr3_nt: TGCAGTGCTAGAGCCCCAGCGGGGGGCCAAGAGACCCAGTACTTC